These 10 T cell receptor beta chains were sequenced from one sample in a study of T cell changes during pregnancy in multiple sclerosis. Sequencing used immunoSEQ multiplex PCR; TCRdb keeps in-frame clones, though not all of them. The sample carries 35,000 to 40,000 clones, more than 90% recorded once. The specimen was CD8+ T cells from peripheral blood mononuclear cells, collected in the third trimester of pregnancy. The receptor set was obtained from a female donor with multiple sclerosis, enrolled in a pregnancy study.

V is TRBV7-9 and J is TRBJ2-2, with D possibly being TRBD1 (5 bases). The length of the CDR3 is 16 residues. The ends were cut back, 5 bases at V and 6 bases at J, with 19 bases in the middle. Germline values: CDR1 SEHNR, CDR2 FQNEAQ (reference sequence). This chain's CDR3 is CASSLGQGTLAGELFF. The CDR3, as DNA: TGTGCCAGCAGCCTTGGACAAGGTACTCTGGCCGGGGAGCTGTTTTTT.

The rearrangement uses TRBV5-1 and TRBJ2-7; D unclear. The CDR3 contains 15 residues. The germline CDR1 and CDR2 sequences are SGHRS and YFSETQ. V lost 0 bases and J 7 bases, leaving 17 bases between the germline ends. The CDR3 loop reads CASSLVSENPLEQYF. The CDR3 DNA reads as TGCGCCAGCAGCTTGGTTTCAGAAAATCCCCTGGAGCAGTACTTC.

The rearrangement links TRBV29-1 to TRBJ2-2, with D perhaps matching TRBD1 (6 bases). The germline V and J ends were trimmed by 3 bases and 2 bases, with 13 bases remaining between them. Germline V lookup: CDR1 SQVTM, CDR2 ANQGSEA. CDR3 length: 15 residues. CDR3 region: CSVDGKGDNTGELFF. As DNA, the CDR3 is TGCAGCGTTGATGGAAAGGGGGACAACACCGGGGAGCTGTTTTTT.

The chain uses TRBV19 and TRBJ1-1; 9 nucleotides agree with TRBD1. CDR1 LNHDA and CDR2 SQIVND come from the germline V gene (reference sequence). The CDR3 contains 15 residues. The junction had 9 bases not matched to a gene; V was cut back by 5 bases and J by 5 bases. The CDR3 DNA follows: TGTGCCAGTAGTCTCCTCGGACAGGGGAAAACTGAAGCTTTCTTT. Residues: CASSLLGQGKTEAFF.

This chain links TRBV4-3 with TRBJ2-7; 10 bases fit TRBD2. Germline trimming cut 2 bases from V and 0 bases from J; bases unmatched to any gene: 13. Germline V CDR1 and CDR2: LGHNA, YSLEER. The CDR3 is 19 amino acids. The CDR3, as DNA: TGCGCCAGCAGCCAAAACTGGGTCGGGACTAGCGATAACTCCTACGAGCAGTACTTC. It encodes CASSQNWVGTSDNSYEQYF.

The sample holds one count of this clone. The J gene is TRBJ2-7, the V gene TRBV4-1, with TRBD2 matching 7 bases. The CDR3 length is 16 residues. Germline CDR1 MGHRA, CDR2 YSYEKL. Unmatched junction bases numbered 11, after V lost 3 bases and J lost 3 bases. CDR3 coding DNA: TGCGCCAGCAGCCATAGGGGAGGGACTACATTCTACGAGCAGTACTTC. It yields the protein CASSHRGGTTFYEQYF.

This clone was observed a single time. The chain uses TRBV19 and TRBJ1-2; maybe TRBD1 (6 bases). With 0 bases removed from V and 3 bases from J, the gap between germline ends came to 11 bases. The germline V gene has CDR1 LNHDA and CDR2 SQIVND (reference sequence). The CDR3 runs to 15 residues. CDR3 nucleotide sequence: TGTGCCAGTAGTATAGATGCGGGGGCGTACTATGGCTACACCTTC. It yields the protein CASSIDAGAYYGYTF. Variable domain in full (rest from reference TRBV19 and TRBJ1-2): DGGITQSPKYLFRKEGQNVTLSCEQNLNHDAMYWYRQDPGQGLRLIYYSQIVNDFQKGDIAEGYSVSREKKESFPLTVTSAQKNPTAFYLCASSIDAGAYYGYTFGSGTRLTVV.

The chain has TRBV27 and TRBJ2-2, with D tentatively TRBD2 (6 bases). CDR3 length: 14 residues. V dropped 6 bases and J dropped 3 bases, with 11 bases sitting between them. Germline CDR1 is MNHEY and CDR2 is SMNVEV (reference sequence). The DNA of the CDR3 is TGTGCCAGCAGCCCTGGACTATACACCGGGGAGCTGTTTTTT. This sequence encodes CASSPGLYTGELFF.

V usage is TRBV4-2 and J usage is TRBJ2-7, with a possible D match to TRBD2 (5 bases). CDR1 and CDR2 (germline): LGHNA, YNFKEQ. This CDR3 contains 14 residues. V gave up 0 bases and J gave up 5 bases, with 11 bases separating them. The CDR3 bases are TGTGCCAGCAGCCAAGAGCCTGGTAGCGACGAGCAGTACTTC. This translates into CASSQEPGSDEQYF.

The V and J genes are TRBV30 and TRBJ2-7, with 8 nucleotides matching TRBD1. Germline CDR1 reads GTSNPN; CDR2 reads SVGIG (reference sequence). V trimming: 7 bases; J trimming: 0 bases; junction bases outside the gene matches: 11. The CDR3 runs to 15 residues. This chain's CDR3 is CASHPQGVHSYEQYF. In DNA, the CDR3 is TGTGCCTCGCACCCACAGGGGGTTCACTCCTACGAGCAGTACTTC. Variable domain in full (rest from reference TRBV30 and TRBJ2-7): SQTIHQWPATLVQPVGSPLSLECTVEGTSNPNLYWYRQAAGRGLQLLFYSVGIGQISSEVPQNLSASRPQDRQFILSSKKLLLSDSGFYLCASHPQGVHSYEQYFGPGTRLTVT.